The clone carrying this T cell receptor beta chain was found once. Its antigen is not known. With V trimmed by 6 bases and J by 5 bases, 7 bases remained unmatched. The CDR3 consists of 15 residues. Germline-derived CDR1 and CDR2 are SGHVS and FNYEAQ. This sample is part of a study of shared clonotypes between healthy human individuals. Study results and caveats: Unshared clonotypes carried lower generation probabilities than those common to all four donors.

Generated by immunoSEQ multiplex PCR, the TCRdb table keeps only in-frame clones and is missing some. The sample includes 2,500,000 or so clones, approximately 94% of them seen just once. Donors were healthy HIV-negative adults without recently reported acute infections or vaccinations. The sample comprised naive CD4+ T cells sorted from blood. The subset was: CD45RA+ positively selected. The clonotype comes from a man between 18 and 29 years old in good health. The chain is built from TRBV7-6 and TRBJ2-5; 12 bases align to TRBD1. The CDR3 loop is CASSSGQGAWETQYF. The CDR3 nucleotides are TGTGCCAGCAGTTCGGGACAGGGGGCTTGGGAGACCCAGTACTTC.